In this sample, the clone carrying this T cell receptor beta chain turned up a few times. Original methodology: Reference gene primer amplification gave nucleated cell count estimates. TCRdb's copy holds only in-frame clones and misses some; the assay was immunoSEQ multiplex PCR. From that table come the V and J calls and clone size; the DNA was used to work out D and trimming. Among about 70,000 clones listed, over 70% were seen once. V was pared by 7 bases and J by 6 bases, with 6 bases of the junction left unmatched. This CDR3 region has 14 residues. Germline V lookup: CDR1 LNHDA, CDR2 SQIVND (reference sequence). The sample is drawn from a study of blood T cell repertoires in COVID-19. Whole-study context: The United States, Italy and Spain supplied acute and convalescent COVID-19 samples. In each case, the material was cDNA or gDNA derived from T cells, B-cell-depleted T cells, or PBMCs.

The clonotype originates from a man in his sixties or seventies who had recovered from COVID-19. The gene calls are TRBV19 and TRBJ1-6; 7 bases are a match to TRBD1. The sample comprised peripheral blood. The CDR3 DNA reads TGTGCCAGTAAACGACAGGGTCCTAATTCACCCCTCCACTTT. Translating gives CASKRQGPNSPLHF.